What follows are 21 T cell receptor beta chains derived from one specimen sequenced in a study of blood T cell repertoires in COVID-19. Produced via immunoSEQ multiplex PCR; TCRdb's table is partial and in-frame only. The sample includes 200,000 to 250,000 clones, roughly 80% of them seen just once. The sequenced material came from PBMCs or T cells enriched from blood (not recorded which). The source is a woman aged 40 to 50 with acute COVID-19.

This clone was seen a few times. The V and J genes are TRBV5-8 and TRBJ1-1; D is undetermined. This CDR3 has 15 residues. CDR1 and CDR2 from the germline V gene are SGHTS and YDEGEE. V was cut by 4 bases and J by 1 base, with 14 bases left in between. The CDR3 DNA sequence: TGTGCCAGCAGCAGGGTGCGGGGTTCGAACACTGAAGCTTTCTTT. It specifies CASSRVRGSNTEAFF.

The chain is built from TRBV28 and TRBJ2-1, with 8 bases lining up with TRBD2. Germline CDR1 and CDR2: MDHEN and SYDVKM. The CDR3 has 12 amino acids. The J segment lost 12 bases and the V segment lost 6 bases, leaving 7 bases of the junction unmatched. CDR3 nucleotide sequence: TGTGCCAGCAGCCCCCTCGGGGGGGGGCAGTTCTTC. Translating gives CASSPLGGGQFF.

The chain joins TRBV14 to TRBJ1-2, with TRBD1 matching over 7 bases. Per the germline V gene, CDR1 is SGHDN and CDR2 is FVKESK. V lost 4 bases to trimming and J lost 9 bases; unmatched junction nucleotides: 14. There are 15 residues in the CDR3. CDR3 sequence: CASSRGGSGFDSYTF. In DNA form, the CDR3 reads TGTGCCAGCAGCCGAGGGGGCTCGGGGTTCGACAGCTACACCTTC.

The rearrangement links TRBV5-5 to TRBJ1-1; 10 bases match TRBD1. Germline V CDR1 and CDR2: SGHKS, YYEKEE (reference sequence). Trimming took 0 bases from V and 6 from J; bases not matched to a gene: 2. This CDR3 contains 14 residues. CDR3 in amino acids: CASSLGGTGAEAFF. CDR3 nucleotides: TGTGCCAGCAGCTTGGGCGGGACAGGGGCTGAAGCTTTCTTT.

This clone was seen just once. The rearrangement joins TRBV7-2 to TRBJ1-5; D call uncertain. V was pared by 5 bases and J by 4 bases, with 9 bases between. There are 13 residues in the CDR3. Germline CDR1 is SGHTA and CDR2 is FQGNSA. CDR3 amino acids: CASSNRGNQPQHF. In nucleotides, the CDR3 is TGTGCCAGCAGCAACCGCGGAAATCAGCCCCAGCATTTT.

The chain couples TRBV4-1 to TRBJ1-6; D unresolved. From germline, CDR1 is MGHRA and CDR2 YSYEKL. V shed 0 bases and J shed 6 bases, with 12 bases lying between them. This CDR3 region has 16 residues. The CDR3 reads CASSQEGGLGNSPLHF. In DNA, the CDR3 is TGCGCCAGCAGCCAAGAGGGAGGGCTGGGTAATTCACCCCTCCACTTT.

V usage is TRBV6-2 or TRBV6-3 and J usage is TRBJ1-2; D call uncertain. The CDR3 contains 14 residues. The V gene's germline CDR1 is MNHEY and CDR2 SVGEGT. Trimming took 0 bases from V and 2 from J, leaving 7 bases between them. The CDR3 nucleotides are TGTGCCAGCAGTTACTCTGTAAGCAACTATGGCTACACCTTC. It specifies CASSYSVSNYGYTF.

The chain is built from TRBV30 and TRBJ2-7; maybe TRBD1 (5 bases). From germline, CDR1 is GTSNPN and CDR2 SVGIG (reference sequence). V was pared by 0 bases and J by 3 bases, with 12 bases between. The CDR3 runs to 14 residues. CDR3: CAWSVQGVDYEQYF. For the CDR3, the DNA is TGTGCCTGGAGTGTACAAGGGGTCGACTACGAGCAGTACTTC.

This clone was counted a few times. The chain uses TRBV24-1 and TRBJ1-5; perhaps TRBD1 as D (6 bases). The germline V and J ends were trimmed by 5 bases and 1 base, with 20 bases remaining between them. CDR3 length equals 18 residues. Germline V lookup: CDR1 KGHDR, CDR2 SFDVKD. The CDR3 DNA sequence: TGTGCCACCAGTGTCCCAACAGGGCTCGGGGGGAGCAATCAGCCCCAGCATTTT. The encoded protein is CATSVPTGLGGSNQPQHF.

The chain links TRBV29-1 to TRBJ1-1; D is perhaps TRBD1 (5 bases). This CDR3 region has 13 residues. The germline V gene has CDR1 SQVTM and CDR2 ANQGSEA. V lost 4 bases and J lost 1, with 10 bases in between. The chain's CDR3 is CSVGSRENTEAFF. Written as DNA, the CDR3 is TGCAGCGTTGGCAGCAGGGAGAACACTGAAGCTTTCTTT.

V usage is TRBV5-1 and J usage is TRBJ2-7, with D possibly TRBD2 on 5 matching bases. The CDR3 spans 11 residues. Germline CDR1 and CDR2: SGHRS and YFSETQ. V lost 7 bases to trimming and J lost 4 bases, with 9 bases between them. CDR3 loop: CASRGEYEQYF. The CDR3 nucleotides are TGCGCCAGCCGGGGAGAATACGAGCAGTACTTC.

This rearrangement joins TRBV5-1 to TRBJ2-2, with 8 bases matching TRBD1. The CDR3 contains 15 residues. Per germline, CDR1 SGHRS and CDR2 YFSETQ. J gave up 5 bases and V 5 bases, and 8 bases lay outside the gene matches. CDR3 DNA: TGCGCCAGCAGTTCTCAGGGGGCGCGAACCGGGGAGCTGTTTTTT. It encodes CASSSQGARTGELFF.

CDR3 amino acids: CASSPGTGHGYTF. The CDR3 DNA reads TGTGCCAGCAGCCCGGGGACAGGCCATGGCTACACCTTC. J is TRBJ1-2 and V is TRBV5-8; 8 bases match TRBD1. The J segment lost 6 bases and the V segment lost 4 bases, leaving 5 bases of the junction unmatched. The CDR3 length is 13 residues. CDR1 is SGHTS and CDR2 is YDEGEE in the germline V gene.

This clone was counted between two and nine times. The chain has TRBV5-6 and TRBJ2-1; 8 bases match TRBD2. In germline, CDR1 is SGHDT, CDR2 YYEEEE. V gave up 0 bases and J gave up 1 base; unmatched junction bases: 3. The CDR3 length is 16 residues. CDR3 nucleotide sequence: TGTGCCAGCAGCTTGGTGGGACTAGGGTCCTACAATGAGCAGTTCTTC. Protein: CASSLVGLGSYNEQFF.

The CDR3 bases are TGTGCCAGCAGCCAAGCGGGAACGAGCAATTCACCCCTCCACTTT. This sequence encodes CASSQAGTSNSPLHF. V gene TRBV3-1 (or the pseudogene TRBV3-2) combines with J gene TRBJ1-6; D unresolved. This CDR3 spans 15 amino acids. V was trimmed by 1 base and J by 7 bases, leaving 11 bases between them. Germline lookup yields CDR1 LGHDT and CDR2 YNNKEL (reference sequence).

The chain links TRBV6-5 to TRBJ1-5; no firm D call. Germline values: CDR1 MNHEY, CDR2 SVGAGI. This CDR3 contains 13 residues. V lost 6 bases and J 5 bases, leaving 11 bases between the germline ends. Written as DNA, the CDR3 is TGTGCCAGCAGCTCAGATTACGATCAGCCCCAGCATTTT. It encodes CASSSDYDQPQHF.

DNA for the CDR3: TGTGCCAGCAGTTATGCGTGGCCTAGGGAGAGGGCCAATGAGCAGTTCTTC. Translation: CASSYAWPRERANEQFF. The V call is TRBV27, the J call TRBJ2-1; D is possibly TRBD2 (5 bases). V lost 4 bases and J 6 bases, leaving 22 bases between the germline ends. The CDR3 consists of 17 residues. Germline V CDR1 and CDR2: MNHEY, SMNVEV (reference sequence).

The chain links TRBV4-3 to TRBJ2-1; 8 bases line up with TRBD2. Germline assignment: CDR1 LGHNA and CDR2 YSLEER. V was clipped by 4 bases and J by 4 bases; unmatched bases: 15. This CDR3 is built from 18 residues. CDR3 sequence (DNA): TGCGCCAGCAGCCTAAGGTACAGCGGGGGAGATAAGTACAATGAGCAGTTCTTC. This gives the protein CASSLRYSGGDKYNEQFF.

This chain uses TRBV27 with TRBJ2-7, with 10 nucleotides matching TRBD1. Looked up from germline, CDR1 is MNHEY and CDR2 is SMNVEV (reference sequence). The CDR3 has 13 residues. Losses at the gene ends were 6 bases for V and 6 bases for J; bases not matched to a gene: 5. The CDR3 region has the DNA TGTGCCAGCAGGCGACAGGGGGCAGGCGAGCAGTACTTC. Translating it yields CASRRQGAGEQYF.

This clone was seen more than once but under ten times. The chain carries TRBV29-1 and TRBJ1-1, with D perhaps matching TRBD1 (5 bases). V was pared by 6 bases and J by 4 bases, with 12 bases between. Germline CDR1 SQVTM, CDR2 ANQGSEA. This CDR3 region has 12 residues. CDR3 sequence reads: CSVAQGLTEAFF. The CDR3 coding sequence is TGCAGCGTGGCGCAGGGACTCACTGAAGCTTTCTTT.

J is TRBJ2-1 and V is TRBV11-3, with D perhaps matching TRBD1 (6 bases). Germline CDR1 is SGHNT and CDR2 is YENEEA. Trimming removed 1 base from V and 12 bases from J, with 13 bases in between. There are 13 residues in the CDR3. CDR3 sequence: CASSLGQGRAQFF. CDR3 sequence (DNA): TGTGCCAGCAGCTTAGGCCAGGGGAGAGCGCAGTTCTTC.